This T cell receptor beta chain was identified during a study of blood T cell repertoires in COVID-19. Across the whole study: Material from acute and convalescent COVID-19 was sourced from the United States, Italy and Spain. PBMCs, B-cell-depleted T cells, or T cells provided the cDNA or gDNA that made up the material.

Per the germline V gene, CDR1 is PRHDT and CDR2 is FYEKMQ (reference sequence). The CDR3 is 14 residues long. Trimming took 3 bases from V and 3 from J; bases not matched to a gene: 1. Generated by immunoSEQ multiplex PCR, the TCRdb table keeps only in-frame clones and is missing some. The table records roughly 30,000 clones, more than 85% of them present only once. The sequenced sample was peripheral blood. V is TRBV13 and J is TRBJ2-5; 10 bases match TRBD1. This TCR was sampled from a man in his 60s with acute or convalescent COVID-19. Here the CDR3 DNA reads TGTGCCAGCAGCTTCGGGACAGGGGAAGAGACCCAGTACTTC. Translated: CASSFGTGEETQYF.